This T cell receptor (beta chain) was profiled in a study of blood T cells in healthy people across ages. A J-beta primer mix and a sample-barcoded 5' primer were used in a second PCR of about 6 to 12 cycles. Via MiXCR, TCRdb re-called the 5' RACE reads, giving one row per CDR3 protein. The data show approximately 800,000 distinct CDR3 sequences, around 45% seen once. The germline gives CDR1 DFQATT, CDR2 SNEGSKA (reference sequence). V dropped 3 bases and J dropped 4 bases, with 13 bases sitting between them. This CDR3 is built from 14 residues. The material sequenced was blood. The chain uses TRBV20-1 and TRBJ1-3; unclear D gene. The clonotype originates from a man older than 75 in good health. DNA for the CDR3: TGCAGTGCTAGTCCTGGAGTCCCGGGAAACACCATATATTTT. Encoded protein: CSASPGVPGNTIYF.